This TCR beta chain stems from a study of early T cells in non-severe SARS-CoV-2 infection. Overall study results and limits: Lookups in VDJdb leaned toward anti-spike CD8 responses and missed private and CD4 specificities.

Unique molecular identifiers were affixed to single, distinct cDNA molecules. TCRdb used MiXCR to reprocess the 5' RACE reads, holding one entry per CDR3 protein. Of some 80,000 distinct CDR3 sequences in the sample, 9% to 15% were seen once. The germline CDR1 and CDR2 sequences are MNHEY and SVGEGT. The CDR3 spans 17 residues. Trimming left V 2 bases short and J 2 bases short, with 17 bases between. This clonotype was seen repeatedly, ten times or more. No antigen is known for it. The sample here was whole blood, taken at baseline. The chain is built from TRBV6-2 or TRBV6-3 and TRBJ2-3; D is possibly TRBD1 (6 bases). This sequence originates from an adult who was a healthcare worker with PCR-confirmed SARS-CoV-2 infection or an uninfected control (not recorded which). The donor label of this sample is uncertain. The CDR3: CASSYRLGQQITDTQYF. Written as DNA, the CDR3 is TGTGCCAGCAGTTACCGCCTCGGACAGCAAATCACAGATACGCAGTATTTT.